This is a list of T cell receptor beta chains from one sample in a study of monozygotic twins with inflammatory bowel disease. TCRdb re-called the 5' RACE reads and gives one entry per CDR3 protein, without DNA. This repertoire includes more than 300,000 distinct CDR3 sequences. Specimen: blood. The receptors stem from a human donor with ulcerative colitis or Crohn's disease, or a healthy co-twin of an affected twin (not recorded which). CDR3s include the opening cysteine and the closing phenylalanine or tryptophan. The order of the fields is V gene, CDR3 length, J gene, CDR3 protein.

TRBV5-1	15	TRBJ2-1	CASSFLDRLYNEQFF
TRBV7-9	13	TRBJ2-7	CASQTTGTYEQYF
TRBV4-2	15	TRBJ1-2	CASSQVVWGDYGYTF
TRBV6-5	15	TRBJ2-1	CASSYRGADYNEQFF
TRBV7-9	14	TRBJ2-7	CASSLMGARSEQYF
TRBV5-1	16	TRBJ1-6	CASSPSGGRYNSPLHF
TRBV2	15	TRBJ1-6	CASSESSWYSSPLHF
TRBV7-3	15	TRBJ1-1	CASSTGEFMNTEAFF
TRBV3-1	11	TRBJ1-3	CASRHGNTIYF
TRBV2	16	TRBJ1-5	CASSEALRGVHQPQHF
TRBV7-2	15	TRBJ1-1	CASSLGGGLGTEAFF
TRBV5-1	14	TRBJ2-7	CASSQDRGTYEQYF
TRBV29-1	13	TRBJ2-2	CSVGQGNTGELFF
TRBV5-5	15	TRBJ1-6	CASSYAGTTNSPLHF
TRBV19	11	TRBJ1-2	CASNRDYGYTF
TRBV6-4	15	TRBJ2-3	CASSDKGWGTDTQYF
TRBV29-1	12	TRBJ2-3	CSVEGGNDWEYF
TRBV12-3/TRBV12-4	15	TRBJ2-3	CASSPRGQSTDTQYF
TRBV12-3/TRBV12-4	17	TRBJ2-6	CASSGTGGTNRANVLTF
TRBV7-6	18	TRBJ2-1	CASSSRPQGAYSDNEQFF
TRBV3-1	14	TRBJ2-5	CASSQITTGETQYF
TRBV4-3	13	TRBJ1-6	CASSRGDYSPLHF
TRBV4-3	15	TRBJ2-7	CASSQSRGVSYEQYF
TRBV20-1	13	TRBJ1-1	CSASIRGRTEAFF
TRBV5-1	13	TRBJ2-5	CASSAWTGETQYF